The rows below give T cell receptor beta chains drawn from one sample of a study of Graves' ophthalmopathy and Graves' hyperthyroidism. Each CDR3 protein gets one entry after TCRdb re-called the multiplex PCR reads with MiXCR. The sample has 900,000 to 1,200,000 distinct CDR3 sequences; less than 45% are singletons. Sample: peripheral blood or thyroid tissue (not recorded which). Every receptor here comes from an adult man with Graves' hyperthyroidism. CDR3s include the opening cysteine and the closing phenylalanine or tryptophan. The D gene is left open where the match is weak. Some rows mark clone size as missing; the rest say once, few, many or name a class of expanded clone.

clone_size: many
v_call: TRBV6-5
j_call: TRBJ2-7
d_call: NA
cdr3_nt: TGTGCCAGCAGTTCCGGGACCATCTACGAGCAGTACTTC
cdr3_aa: CASSSGTIYEQYF

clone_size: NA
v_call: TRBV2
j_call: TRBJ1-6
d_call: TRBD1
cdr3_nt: TGTGCCAGCAGCGAGGATAACAGGGGAAAATCACCCCTCCACTTT
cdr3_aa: CASSEDNRGKSPLHF

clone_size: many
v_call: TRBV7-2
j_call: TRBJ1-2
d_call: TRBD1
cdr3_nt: TGTGCCAGCAGCCCACGGACAGGGGCTAACTATGGCTACACCTTC
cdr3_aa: CASSPRTGANYGYTF

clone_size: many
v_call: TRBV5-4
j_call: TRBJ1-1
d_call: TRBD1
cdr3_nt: TGTGCCAGCAGCTTGGGACAGGGAGTCGGCACTGAAGCTTTCTTT
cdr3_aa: CASSLGQGVGTEAFF

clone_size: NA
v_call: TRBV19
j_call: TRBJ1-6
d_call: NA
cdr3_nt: TGTGCCAGTAAGGTGGCGGGGACTTCACCCCTCCACTTT
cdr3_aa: CASKVAGTSPLHF

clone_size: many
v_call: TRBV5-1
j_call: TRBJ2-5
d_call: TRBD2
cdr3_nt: TGTGCCAGCAGCCTGGGGACTAGCGGGGGGGAGACCCAGTACTTC
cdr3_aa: CASSLGTSGGETQYF

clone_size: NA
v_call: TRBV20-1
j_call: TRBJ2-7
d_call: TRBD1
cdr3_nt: TGCAGTGCTTACACGGGACAGGGGGGCGCCGAGCAGTACTTC
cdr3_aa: CSAYTGQGGAEQYF

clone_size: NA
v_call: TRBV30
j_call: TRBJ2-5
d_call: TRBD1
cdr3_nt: TGTGCCTGGAGACAGGGGCCCTACCAAGAGACCCAGTACTTC
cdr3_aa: CAWRQGPYQETQYF

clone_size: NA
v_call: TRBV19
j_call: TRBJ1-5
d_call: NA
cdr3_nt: TGTGCCAGTAGTATAGGGTCTGGAGGGGGCAATCAGCCCCAGCATTTT
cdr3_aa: CASSIGSGGGNQPQHF

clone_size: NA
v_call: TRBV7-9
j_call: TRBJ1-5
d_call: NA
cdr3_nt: TGTGCCAGCAGCTTGGCGGGACCGAGCAATCAGCCCCAGCATTTT
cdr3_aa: CASSLAGPSNQPQHF

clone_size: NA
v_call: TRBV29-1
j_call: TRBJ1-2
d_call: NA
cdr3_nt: TGCAGCGCCAAAACAGGGTATGATGGCTACACCTTC
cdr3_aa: CSAKTGYDGYTF

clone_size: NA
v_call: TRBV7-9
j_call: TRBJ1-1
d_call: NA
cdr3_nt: TGTGCCAGCAGCTTAGACGTCACAGAAGCTTTCTTT
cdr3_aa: CASSLDVTEAFF

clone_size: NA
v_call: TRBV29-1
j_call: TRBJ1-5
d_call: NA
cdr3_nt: TGCAGCAGTGGTACAGGGCCCAATCAGCCCCAGCATTTT
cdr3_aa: CSSGTGPNQPQHF

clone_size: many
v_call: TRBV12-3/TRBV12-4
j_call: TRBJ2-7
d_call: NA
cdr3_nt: TGTGCCAGCAGACTTGGAGGATACGAGCAGTACTTC
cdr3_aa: CASRLGGYEQYF

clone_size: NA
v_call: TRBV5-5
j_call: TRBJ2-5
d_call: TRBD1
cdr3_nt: TGTGCCAGCAGCCCAACAGGGGCCCCCCGGGAGACCCAGTACTTC
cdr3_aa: CASSPTGAPRETQYF

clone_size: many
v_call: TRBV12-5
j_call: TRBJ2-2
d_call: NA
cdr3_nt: TGTGCTAGTGGCCCTAGCCCGAACACCGGGGAGCTGTTTTTT
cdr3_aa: CASGPSPNTGELFF

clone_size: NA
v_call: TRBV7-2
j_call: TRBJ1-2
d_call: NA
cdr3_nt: TGTGCCAGCAGCAGCCCAGGGGCAGAAAACTATGGCTACACCTTC
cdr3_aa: CASSSPGAENYGYTF

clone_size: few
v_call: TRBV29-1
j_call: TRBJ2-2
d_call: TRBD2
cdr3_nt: TGCAGCTCGTCGGCTAGCGGGGGGGCATGGGGGGAGCTGTTTTTT
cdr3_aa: CSSSASGGAWGELFF

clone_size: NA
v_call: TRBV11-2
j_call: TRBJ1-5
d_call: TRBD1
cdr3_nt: TGTGCCAGCAGCTTAGTGGGACAGGGTTCATGGCAGCCCCAGCATTTT
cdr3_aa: CASSLVGQGSWQPQHF

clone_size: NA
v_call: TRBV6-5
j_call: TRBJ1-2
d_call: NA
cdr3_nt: TGTGCCAGCAGTTACGAGGCGGAAGCTAGCTATGGCTACACCTTC
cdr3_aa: CASSYEAEASYGYTF

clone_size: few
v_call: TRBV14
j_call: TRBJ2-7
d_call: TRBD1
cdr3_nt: TGTGCCAGCAGCCAAGATCTTGGACAGGGGGGTCGCTCCTACGAGCAGTACTTC
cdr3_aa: CASSQDLGQGGRSYEQYF

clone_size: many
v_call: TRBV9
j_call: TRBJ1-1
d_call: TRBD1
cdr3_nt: TGTGCCAGCAGCTCGCGGGACAGGGCCGACACTGAAGCTTTCTTT
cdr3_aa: CASSSRDRADTEAFF

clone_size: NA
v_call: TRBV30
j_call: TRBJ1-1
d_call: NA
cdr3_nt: TGTGCCTGGAGTTGGGTTCAACCGTCGGGAGCTTTCTTT
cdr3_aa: CAWSWVQPSGAFF

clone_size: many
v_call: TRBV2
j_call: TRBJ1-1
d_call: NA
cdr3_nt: TGTGCCAGCAGCTTACAGGGTATGAACACTGAAGCTTTCTTT
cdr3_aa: CASSLQGMNTEAFF

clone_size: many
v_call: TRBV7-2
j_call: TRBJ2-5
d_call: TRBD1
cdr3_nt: TGTGCCAGCAGCTTAGGGGGACAGGGTTCAACCCAGTACTTC
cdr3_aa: CASSLGGQGSTQYF

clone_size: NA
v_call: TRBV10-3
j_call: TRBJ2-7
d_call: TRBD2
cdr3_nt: TGTGCCAGCAGAACTAGCGGGCAGGGTTACGAGCAGTACTTC
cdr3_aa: CASRTSGQGYEQYF

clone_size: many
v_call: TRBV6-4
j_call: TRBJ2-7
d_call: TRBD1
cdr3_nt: TGTGCCAGCAGTGGATACGACAGGGTCTACGAGCAGTACTTC
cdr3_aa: CASSGYDRVYEQYF

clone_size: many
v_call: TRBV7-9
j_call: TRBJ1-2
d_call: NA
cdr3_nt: TGTGCCAGCAGCTTAGGGAGGAGGGGCTATGGCTACACCTTC
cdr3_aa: CASSLGRRGYGYTF

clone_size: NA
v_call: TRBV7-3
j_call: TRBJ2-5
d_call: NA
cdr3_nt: TGTGCCAGAACCGGTTTATCAGAGACCCAGTACTTC
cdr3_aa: CARTGLSETQYF

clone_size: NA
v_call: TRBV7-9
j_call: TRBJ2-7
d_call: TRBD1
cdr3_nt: TGTGCCAGCAGCATCCTTAGCGTTGGACAGGGCTACGAGCAGTACTTC
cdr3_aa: CASSILSVGQGYEQYF

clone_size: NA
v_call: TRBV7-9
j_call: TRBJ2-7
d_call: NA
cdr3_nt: TGTGCCAGCAGCTCGATATCGGTGCAGTACTTC
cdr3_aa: CASSSISVQYF

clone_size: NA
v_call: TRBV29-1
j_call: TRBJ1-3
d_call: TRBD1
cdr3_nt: TGCAGCTCACCGCGACAGGGGAGCTCTGGAAACACCATATATTTT
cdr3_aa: CSSPRQGSSGNTIYF

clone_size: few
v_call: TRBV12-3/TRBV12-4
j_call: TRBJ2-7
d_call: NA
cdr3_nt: TGTGCCAGCAAAAGAACCGGACTTCCCCCCTACGAGCAGTACTTC
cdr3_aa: CASKRTGLPPYEQYF

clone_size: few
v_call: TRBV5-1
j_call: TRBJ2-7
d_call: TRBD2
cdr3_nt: TGCGCCAGCAGCTTGTTTCCTAGCGGGAACTACGAGCAGTACTTC
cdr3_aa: CASSLFPSGNYEQYF

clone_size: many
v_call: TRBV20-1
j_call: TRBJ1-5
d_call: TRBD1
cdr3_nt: TGCAGTGCTAGAGGGGGGACAGGGTCCGACGCTTATCAGCCCCAGCATTTT
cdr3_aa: CSARGGTGSDAYQPQHF

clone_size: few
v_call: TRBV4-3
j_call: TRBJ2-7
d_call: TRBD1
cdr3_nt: TGCGCCAGCAGCCAAGAATGGGACAGACGCTACGAGCAGTACTTC
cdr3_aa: CASSQEWDRRYEQYF

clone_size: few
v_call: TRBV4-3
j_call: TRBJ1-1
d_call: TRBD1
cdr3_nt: TGCGCCAGCAGCCAAGGGGTGGACAGGGTGAACACTGAAGCTTTCTTT
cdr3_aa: CASSQGVDRVNTEAFF

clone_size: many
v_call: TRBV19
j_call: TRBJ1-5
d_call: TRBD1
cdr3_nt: TGTGCCAGCGCCCAGGACAGGGGGCGAAGGAATCAGCCCCAGCATTTT
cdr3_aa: CASAQDRGRRNQPQHF

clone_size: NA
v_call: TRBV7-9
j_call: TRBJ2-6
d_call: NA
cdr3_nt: TGTGCCAGCGTCGCAGGGGTCGGGGCCAACGTCCTGACTTTC
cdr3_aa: CASVAGVGANVLTF

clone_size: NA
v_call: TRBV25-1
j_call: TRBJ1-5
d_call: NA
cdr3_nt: TGTGCCAGCAGTGCTAAGCAGGGAAACAGCAATCAGCCCCAGCATTTT
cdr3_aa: CASSAKQGNSNQPQHF

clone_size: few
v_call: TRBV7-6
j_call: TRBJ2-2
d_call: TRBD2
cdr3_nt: TGTGCCAGCAGCATAGGGACTAGCGGGACCGGGGAGCTGTTTTTT
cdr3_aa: CASSIGTSGTGELFF

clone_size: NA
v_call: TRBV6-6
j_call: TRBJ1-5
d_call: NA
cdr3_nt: TGTGCCAGCAGTTACCCAGGGGACTTCAATCAGCCCCAGCATTTT
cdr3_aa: CASSYPGDFNQPQHF

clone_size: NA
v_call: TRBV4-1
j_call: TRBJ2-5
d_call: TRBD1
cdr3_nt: TGCGCCAGCGGCGTGGGACAGGGGCCTGACGGGGAGACCCAGTACTTC
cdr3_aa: CASGVGQGPDGETQYF

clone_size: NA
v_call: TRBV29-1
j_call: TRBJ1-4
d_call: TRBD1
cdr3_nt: TGCAGCAGTTATCGACAGGGTTCGGATGAAAAACTGTTTTTT
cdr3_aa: CSSYRQGSDEKLFF

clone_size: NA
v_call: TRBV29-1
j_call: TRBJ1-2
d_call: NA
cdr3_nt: TGCAGCGTTTTCGAGGGGAACGTCTACACCTTC
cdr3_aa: CSVFEGNVYTF

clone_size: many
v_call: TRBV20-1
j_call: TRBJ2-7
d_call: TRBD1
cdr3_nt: TGCAGTGGTGGGGACAGGGGTATCGGCGAGCAGTACTTC
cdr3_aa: CSGGDRGIGEQYF

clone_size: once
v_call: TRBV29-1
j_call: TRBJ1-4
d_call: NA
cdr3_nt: TGCAGCGTTGGATGGGTCCAGGAAAAACTGTTTTTT
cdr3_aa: CSVGWVQEKLFF

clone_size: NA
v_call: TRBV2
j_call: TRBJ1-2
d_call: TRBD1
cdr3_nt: TGTGCCAGCAGCTGGACAGGACTGAACTATGGCTACACCTTC
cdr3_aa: CASSWTGLNYGYTF

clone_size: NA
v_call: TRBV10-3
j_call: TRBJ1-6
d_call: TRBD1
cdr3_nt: TGTGCCACCTTGAGGACAGGGCGATCACCCCTCCACTTT
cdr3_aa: CATLRTGRSPLHF

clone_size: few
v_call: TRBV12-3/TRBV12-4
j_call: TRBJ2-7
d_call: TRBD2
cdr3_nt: TGTGCCAGCAGTGACGCCGGGACTAGCGTCGCCGAGCAGTACTTC
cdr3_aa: CASSDAGTSVAEQYF

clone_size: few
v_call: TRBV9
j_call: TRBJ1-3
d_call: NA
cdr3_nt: TGTGCCAGCAGCGTAGGACAGCCTGGAAACACCATATATTTT
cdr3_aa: CASSVGQPGNTIYF

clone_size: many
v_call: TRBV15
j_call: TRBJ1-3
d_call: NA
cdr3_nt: TGTGCCACCAGCAGAGATATCGGCAGGGTGCGAAACACCATATATTTT
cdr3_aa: CATSRDIGRVRNTIYF

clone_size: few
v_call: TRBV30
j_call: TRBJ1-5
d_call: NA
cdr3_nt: TGTGCCTGGAGTGTACGGGGGGAACAGCCCCAGCATTTT
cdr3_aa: CAWSVRGEQPQHF

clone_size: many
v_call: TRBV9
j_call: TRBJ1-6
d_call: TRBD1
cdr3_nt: TGTGCCAGCAGCGTAGGGACAGGGGGCTCTTCACCCCTCCACTTT
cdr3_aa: CASSVGTGGSSPLHF

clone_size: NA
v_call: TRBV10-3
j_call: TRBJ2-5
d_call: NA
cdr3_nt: TGTGCCATCAATCAAGGGCTAGCTGGGGAGACCCAGTACTTC
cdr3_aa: CAINQGLAGETQYF

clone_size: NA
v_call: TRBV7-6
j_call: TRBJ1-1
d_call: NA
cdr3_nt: TGTGCCAGCAGCTCCTCGCAGGGCACTGAAGCTTTCTTT
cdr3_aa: CASSSSQGTEAFF

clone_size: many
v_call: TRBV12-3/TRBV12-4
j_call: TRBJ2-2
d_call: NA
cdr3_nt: TGTGCCAGCAGTTTAGCGATCACCGGGGAGCTGTTTTTT
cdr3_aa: CASSLAITGELFF

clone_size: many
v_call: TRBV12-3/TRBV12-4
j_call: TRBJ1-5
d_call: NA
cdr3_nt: TGTGCCAGCAGTCAAGTAGGGGTAGATCAGCCCCAGCATTTT
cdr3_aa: CASSQVGVDQPQHF

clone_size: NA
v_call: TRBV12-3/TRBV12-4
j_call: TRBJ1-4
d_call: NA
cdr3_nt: TGTGCCAGCAGTTTACTCGGTGAAAAACTGTTTTTT
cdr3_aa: CASSLLGEKLFF